This TCR beta chain derives from a study of blood T cell repertoires in COVID-19. Whole-study context: The United States, Italy and Spain were the sources of the acute and convalescent COVID-19 samples.

Original data processing: Reference gene primers were amplified, and this amplification served to estimate nucleated cell counts. TCRdb's copy holds only in-frame clones and misses some; the assay was immunoSEQ multiplex PCR. V, J and clone size are those of that table, while D and trimming were read from the DNA. In the table there are 150,000 to 200,000 clones, 78% of which are singletons. Germline CDR1 reads LGHDT; CDR2 reads YNNKEL (reference sequence). The CDR3 length is 14 residues. V shed 6 bases and J shed 0 bases, with 11 bases lying between them. The V and J genes are TRBV3-1 (or the pseudogene TRBV3-2) and TRBJ1-1; D might be TRBD1 (5 bases). The specimen was peripheral blood. This sequence was found in an elderly woman with acute or convalescent COVID-19. The CDR3 protein is CASSPGLMNTEAFF. In nucleotides, the CDR3 is TGTGCCAGCAGTCCGGGACTCATGAACACTGAAGCTTTCTTT.